The clone carrying this TCR beta chain was detected once. The antigen remains unidentified. Germline V gene data show CDR1 as MGHRA and CDR2 as YSYEKL. The CDR3 length is 14 residues. V lost 1 base to trimming and J lost 11 bases, with 16 bases between them. The sample comes from a study of blood T cells in healthy people across ages. Findings and limits, study-wide: Estimates based on one million T cells were treated as lower bounds.

It was with a sample-barcoded 5' primer and a J-beta primer mix that a second PCR of roughly 6 to 12 cycles was run. Each CDR3 protein is one row after TCRdb ran MiXCR on the 5' RACE reads. In the table there are about 1.8 million distinct CDR3 sequences, less than 50% of which are singletons. Sequenced material: blood. This clonotype originated in a woman in her thirties or forties in good health. The genes are TRBV4-1 and TRBJ2-3; the D is unclear. In nucleotides, the CDR3 is TGCGCCAGCAGCCAAGTCCCTACCACCAGTAGGCAGTATTTT. Translation gives CASSQVPTTSRQYF.